The entry below gives a single TCR beta chain sequence along with its context. Its antigen remains unknown. This sample also contains other DNA sequences that code for the same CDR3. The sequenced template was cDNA made from the entire isolated RNA. Assay: immunoSEQ multiplex PCR; the TCRdb copy retains only in-frame clones and omits some. The sample has fewer than 200,000 clones; about 13% are singletons. V was pared by 3 bases and J by 5 bases, with 9 bases of the junction left unmatched. Germline loops: CDR1 GTSNPN, CDR2 SVGIG (reference sequence). The CDR3 runs 14 residues. This sample was included in a study of beta chain features in type 1 diabetes. Notes on the study in general: Fewer insertions but more deletions were seen at VDJ junctions in type 1 diabetes patients.

The rearrangement joins TRBV30 to TRBJ2-7, with TRBD1 identical over 8 bases. This clonotype originated in a woman younger than 30 in good health. The specimen sequenced was central memory CD4+ T cells from blood. The CDR3 DNA sequence: TGTGCCTGGAGCCCCGGACAGGGAGCCCACGAGCAGTACTTC. It is translated as CAWSPGQGAHEQYF.